The source of this T cell receptor beta chain is a study of shared T cell receptors in the human thymus. The CDR3 has 16 residues. Trimming cost V 2 bases and J 4 bases; bases outside gene matches: 10. The germline CDR1 and CDR2 sequences are SGDLS and YYNGEE. TCRdb keeps only in-frame clones here, not all; method: immunoSEQ multiplex PCR. The repertoire holds some 760,000 clones, with around 85% as singletons. These data are also associated with another study on human thymus T cells. That paper adds: It was healthy Finnish infants having corrective surgery for congenital heart defects who were the donors. Thymic samples were excised during corrective heart operations. The authors found apparently biased V and J gene usage in thymic and blood repertoires. In unrelated individuals, thymic repertoires overlapped highly, according to related research.

The V gene is TRBV9, the J gene TRBJ2-5; TRBD1 aligns across 8 bases. This TCR was recovered from a girl in the first two years of life with a congenital heart defect. Source material: thymocytes. CDR3 sequence (DNA): TGTGCCAGCAGCGTTTCGACAGGGGAGGATGGAGAGACCCAGTACTTC. Residues: CASSVSTGEDGETQYF.